The subject of this entry is one T cell receptor beta chain. The data derive from a study of blood T cells in healthy people across ages. Donors gave around 10 milliliters of peripheral blood apiece. A sample-barcoded 5' primer and a J-beta primer mix were used in a second PCR of roughly 7 to 11 cycles. One entry per CDR3 protein results from TCRdb running MiXCR on the 5' RACE reads. The table has approximately 900,000 distinct CDR3 sequences, 40% to 60% seen once; the top ten hold 13%. Germline CDR1 SEHNR, CDR2 FQNEAQ (reference sequence). This CDR3 region has 16 residues. Trimming took 2 bases from V and 0 from J; bases not matched to a gene: 4.

The sequence came from a man aged 30 to 45 in good health. This chain links TRBV7-9 with TRBJ2-3, with TRBD1 matching 8 bases. Input material: blood. The CDR3 DNA sequence: TGTGCCAGCAGCTTACGGGACAGGCCCAGCACAGATACGCAGTATTTT. This sequence encodes CASSLRDRPSTDTQYF.